A single T cell receptor beta chain is shown here with its context. No antigen is known for it. The entry originates in a study of human T cells and chemical hapten exposure. The study's findings and limits: Patch test score showed a positive correlation with PT1 expanded TCR counts.

With V trimmed by 5 bases and J by 1 base, 8 bases remained unmatched. CDR3 length: 16 residues. Germline-derived CDR1 and CDR2 are SGHTA and FQGNSA. Time point given: patch test 1, 2 weeks after DPC sensitization. The treatment here: therapeutic diphenylcyclopropenone sensitization with weekly scalp DPC. TCRdb reanalysed the RACE reads using MiXCR and keeps one entry per CDR3 protein. The repertoire has around 120,000 distinct CDR3 sequences, approximately 11% of them found once; the top ten carry roughly 3.5%. The sequencing here drew on whole blood, taken in connection with sensitization to the hapten diphenylcyclopropenone (DPC). The source is a woman in her thirties or forties with alopecia areata. Some clones in this sample may be carry-over from other donors' samples. This chain connects TRBV7-2 to TRBJ2-1; 7 bases line up with TRBD2. CDR3 region: CASSRSGKGSYNEQFF. The CDR3 nucleotides are TGTGCCAGCAGCCGGAGCGGGAAAGGATCCTACAATGAGCAGTTCTTC.